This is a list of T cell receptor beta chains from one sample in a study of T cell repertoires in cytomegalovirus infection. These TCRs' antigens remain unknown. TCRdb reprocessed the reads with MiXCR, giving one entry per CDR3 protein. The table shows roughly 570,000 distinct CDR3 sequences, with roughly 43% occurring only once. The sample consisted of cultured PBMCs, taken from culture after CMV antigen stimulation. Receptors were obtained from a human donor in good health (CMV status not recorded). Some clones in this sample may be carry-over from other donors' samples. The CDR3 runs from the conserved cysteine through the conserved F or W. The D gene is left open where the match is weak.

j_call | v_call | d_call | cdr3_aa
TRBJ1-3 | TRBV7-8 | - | CASSLFERGSSSGNTIYF
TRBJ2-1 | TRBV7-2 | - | CASSLDSGDNEQFF
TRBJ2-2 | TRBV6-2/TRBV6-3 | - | CASRTHFLGSGELFF
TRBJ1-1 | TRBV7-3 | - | CASSLIPRRAEAFF
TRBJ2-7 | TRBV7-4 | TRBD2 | CASSASGAASYEQYF
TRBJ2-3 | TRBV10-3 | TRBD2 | CAISESLAGLDTQYF
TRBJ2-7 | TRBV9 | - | CASNPPARPSTEQYF
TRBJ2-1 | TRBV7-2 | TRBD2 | CASSLKRFHRTSNLYNEQFF
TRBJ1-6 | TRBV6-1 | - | CASSPSYNSPLHF
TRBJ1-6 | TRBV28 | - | CASSRGRRSDSPLHF
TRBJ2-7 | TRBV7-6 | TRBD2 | CASSLTSGGPYEQYF
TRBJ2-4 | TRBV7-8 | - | CASSSPPGAGKGNIQYF
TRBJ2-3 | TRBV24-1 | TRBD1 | CATATGGFADTQYF
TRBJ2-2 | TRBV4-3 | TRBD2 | CASSQDSGSSAGELFF
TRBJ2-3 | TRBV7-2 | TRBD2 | CASNLAGPGTDTQYF
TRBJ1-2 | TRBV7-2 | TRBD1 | CASSLVRGLGYTF
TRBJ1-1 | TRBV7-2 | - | CASSLAGVNTEAFF
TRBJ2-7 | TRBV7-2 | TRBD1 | CASSFRDSGSEQYF
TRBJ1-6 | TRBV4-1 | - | CASSSIAYNSPLHF
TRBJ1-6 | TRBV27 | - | CASPLRFVSPLHF
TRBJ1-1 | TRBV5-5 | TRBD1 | CASVQGVTEAFF
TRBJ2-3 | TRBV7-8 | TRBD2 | CASSTGASGRADTQYF
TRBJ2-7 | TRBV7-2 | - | CASSLIRLGSYEQYF
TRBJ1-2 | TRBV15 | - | CATSRDLANYGYTF
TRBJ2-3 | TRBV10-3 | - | CAISPGGGRLPITDTQYF
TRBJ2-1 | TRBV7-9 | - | CASSSRTLDEQFF
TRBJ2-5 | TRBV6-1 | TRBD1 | CASADRGRETQYF
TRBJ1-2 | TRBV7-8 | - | CASSLEAAYYGYTF
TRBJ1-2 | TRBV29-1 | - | CSATIDMGYTF
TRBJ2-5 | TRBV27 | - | CASSQGRGSTQYF
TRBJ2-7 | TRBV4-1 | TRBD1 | CASSQDMWQGVYEQYF
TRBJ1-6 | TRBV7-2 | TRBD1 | CASSLGTGNSPLHF
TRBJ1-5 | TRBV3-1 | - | CASSRGLGTTEQPQHF
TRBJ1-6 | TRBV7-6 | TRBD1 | CASSPNRGSPLHF
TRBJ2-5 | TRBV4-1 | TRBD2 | CASSRLSGGETQYF
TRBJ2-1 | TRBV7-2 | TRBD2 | CASSLGGLAGLVSNEQFF
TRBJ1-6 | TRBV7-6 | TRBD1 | CASSPRGQGSRSPLHF
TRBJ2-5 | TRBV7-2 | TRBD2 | CASSFTSGGGETQYF
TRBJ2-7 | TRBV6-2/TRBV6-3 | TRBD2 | CASSYFSSGGRYEQYF
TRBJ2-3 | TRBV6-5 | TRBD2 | CASRWGLAATYTQYF
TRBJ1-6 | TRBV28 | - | CASSLMEYHQGNSYNSPLHF
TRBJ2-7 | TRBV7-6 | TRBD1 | CASSLGGTGPYEQYF
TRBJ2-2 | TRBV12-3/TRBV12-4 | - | CASSYPLSGHFTGELFF
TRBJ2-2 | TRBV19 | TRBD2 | CASSQPGGAAAGELFF
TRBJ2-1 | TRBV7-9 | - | CASSSGRPDYNEQFF
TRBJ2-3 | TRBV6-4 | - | CASSYQGGTDTQYF
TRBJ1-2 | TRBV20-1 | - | CSAYKTEDYGYTF
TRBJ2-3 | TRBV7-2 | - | CASSPNYVLGGTQYF
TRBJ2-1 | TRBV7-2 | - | CASSSPASRQFF
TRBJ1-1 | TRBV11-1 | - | CASSFGGLEAFF